The rows below give T cell receptor beta chains drawn from one sample of a study of blood T cell repertoires in COVID-19. Assay: immunoSEQ multiplex PCR; the TCRdb copy retains only in-frame clones and omits some. The top ten hold 4% to 6% of the sample, which has approximately 300,000 clones, about nine tenths seen once. Material: PBMCs or T cells enriched from blood (not recorded which). These receptors came from a man aged 60 to 75 who had recovered from COVID-19. CDR3s include the opening cysteine and the closing phenylalanine or tryptophan. Each record gives: clone size, J gene, V gene, D gene, CDR3 DNA, CDR3 protein. The D gene is left open where the match is weak. Clone size appears in some rows only: once, few, many, or a class for an expanded clone.

clone_size: NA; j_call: TRBJ2-1; v_call: TRBV2; d_call: TRBD2; cdr3_nt: TGTGCCAGCAGCGCCGGGACTAGCGGTTACAATGAGCAGTTCTTC; cdr3_aa: CASSAGTSGYNEQFF
clone_size: NA; j_call: TRBJ1-4; v_call: TRBV25-1; d_call: NA; cdr3_nt: TGTGCCAGCAGTGAATACGGTGCGAGAACTAATGAAAAACTGTTTTTT; cdr3_aa: CASSEYGARTNEKLFF
clone_size: NA; j_call: TRBJ2-1; v_call: TRBV24-1; d_call: TRBD1; cdr3_nt: TGTGCCACTGGTGGGGGACAGGGGGCCTACAATGAGCAGTTCTTC; cdr3_aa: CATGGGQGAYNEQFF
clone_size: NA; j_call: TRBJ1-1; v_call: TRBV13; d_call: NA; cdr3_nt: TGTGCCAGCAGCTTAAAGTGGTTAAGCGGCACTGAAGCTTTCTTT; cdr3_aa: CASSLKWLSGTEAFF
clone_size: once; j_call: TRBJ1-1; v_call: TRBV7-2; d_call: NA; cdr3_nt: TGTGCCAGCAGCTTAAACATGCTCAACACTGAAGCTTTCTTT; cdr3_aa: CASSLNMLNTEAFF
clone_size: NA; j_call: TRBJ2-1; v_call: TRBV20-1; d_call: NA; cdr3_nt: TGCAGTGCTAGTGTGGGCGGGTACGGGGACAATGAGCAGTTCTTC; cdr3_aa: CSASVGGYGDNEQFF
clone_size: once; j_call: TRBJ2-5; v_call: TRBV27; d_call: TRBD1; cdr3_nt: TGTGCCAGCAGTTTATCCCCTCGGGTGGGACAGGGTGTAGAGACCCAGTACTTC; cdr3_aa: CASSLSPRVGQGVETQYF
clone_size: NA; j_call: TRBJ1-2; v_call: TRBV9; d_call: NA; cdr3_nt: TGTGCCAGCAGCGTAGAGGGGTATGGCTACACCTTC; cdr3_aa: CASSVEGYGYTF
clone_size: NA; j_call: TRBJ2-7; v_call: TRBV6-5; d_call: NA; cdr3_nt: TGTGCCAGCTCCACCCCCAGGTCCCCCTACGAGCAGTACTTC; cdr3_aa: CASSTPRSPYEQYF
clone_size: few; j_call: TRBJ1-5; v_call: TRBV28; d_call: TRBD1; cdr3_nt: TGTGCCAGCAGTTTATACGGACAGGGATCGGGTCAGCCCCAGCATTTT; cdr3_aa: CASSLYGQGSGQPQHF
clone_size: NA; j_call: TRBJ1-2; v_call: TRBV28; d_call: NA; cdr3_nt: TGTGCCAGCAGTTTAGGGCAGGAAGGGGACACCTTC; cdr3_aa: CASSLGQEGDTF
clone_size: NA; j_call: TRBJ1-3; v_call: TRBV14; d_call: NA; cdr3_nt: TGTGCCAGCAGCCCCAGCTACAGCAGAAACACCATATATTTT; cdr3_aa: CASSPSYSRNTIYF
clone_size: NA; j_call: TRBJ2-3; v_call: TRBV15; d_call: NA; cdr3_nt: TGTGCCACCAGCAGAGATAATGAGGAAAATACGCAGTATTTT; cdr3_aa: CATSRDNEENTQYF
clone_size: NA; j_call: TRBJ1-1; v_call: TRBV18; d_call: NA; cdr3_nt: TGTGCCAGCTCAGGAGGCGAATTTCGACACAAGAACACTGAAGCTTTCTTT; cdr3_aa: CASSGGEFRHKNTEAFF
clone_size: NA; j_call: TRBJ1-5; v_call: TRBV18; d_call: TRBD1; cdr3_nt: TGTGCCAGCGGGGGGACAGCTAGCAATCAGCCCCAGCATTTT; cdr3_aa: CASGGTASNQPQHF
clone_size: NA; j_call: TRBJ2-1; v_call: TRBV11-3; d_call: NA; cdr3_nt: TGTGCCAGCAGCTTAGGGGGCCCATCCTACAATGAGCAGTTCTTC; cdr3_aa: CASSLGGPSYNEQFF
clone_size: NA; j_call: TRBJ1-1; v_call: TRBV7-9; d_call: NA; cdr3_nt: TGTGCCAGCAGCTTATCCCCTCCAGGGACTGAAGCTTTCTTT; cdr3_aa: CASSLSPPGTEAFF
clone_size: NA; j_call: TRBJ1-6; v_call: TRBV11-2; d_call: TRBD1; cdr3_nt: TGTGCCAGCAGCTGGGACAGGGTTAATTCACCCCTCCACTTT; cdr3_aa: CASSWDRVNSPLHF
clone_size: NA; j_call: TRBJ2-1; v_call: TRBV29-1; d_call: NA; cdr3_nt: TGCAGCGTTGCCCCACTCTACGCCAAGCATGAAGAGCAGTTCTTC; cdr3_aa: CSVAPLYAKHEEQFF
clone_size: NA; j_call: TRBJ2-3; v_call: TRBV19; d_call: NA; cdr3_nt: TGTGCCAGTAGTAATGACAGGTTGGCGCCAGATACGCAGTATTTT; cdr3_aa: CASSNDRLAPDTQYF
clone_size: NA; j_call: TRBJ2-5; v_call: TRBV6-2/TRBV6-3; d_call: TRBD2; cdr3_nt: TGTGCCAGCAACCCCGGGACTAGCGGGGGACTCCAAGAGACCCAGTACTTC; cdr3_aa: CASNPGTSGGLQETQYF
clone_size: NA; j_call: TRBJ2-2; v_call: TRBV5-1; d_call: TRBD1; cdr3_nt: TGCGCCAGCAGCGCGACAGGGGCGAACACCGGGGAGCTGTTTTTT; cdr3_aa: CASSATGANTGELFF
clone_size: NA; j_call: TRBJ2-7; v_call: TRBV4-2; d_call: NA; cdr3_nt: TGTGCCAGCAGCCAAGAGGCTGCAGGTCCGAAGGAGCAGTACTTC; cdr3_aa: CASSQEAAGPKEQYF
clone_size: NA; j_call: TRBJ2-7; v_call: TRBV2; d_call: TRBD1; cdr3_nt: TGTGCCAGCAGGAGGACAGGGGGGCAAAACGAGCAGTACTTC; cdr3_aa: CASRRTGGQNEQYF
clone_size: NA; j_call: TRBJ1-3; v_call: TRBV9; d_call: NA; cdr3_nt: TGTGCCAGCAGCGTAGAAACGGGTTATGATGGAAACACCATATATTTT; cdr3_aa: CASSVETGYDGNTIYF
clone_size: NA; j_call: TRBJ2-6; v_call: TRBV19; d_call: TRBD1; cdr3_nt: TGTGCCAGTAGCCCGGACAGGGGGTATGGGGCCAACGTCCTGACTTTC; cdr3_aa: CASSPDRGYGANVLTF
clone_size: NA; j_call: TRBJ1-2; v_call: TRBV7-9; d_call: NA; cdr3_nt: TGTGCCAGCAGCCGAATGTCTGAGGACTATGGCTACACCTTC; cdr3_aa: CASSRMSEDYGYTF
clone_size: NA; j_call: TRBJ2-1; v_call: TRBV4-2; d_call: TRBD2; cdr3_nt: TGTGCCAGCAGCCAAGTAGGATGGCGGGAGGGTCGAAATGAGCAGTTCTTC; cdr3_aa: CASSQVGWREGRNEQFF
clone_size: NA; j_call: TRBJ1-1; v_call: TRBV27; d_call: TRBD1; cdr3_nt: TGTGCCAGCAGTTTCAACCCCCGGACAGGGGGGGATGAAGCTTTCTTT; cdr3_aa: CASSFNPRTGGDEAFF
clone_size: NA; j_call: TRBJ2-5; v_call: TRBV7-2; d_call: TRBD2; cdr3_nt: TGTGCCAGCAGCCTAGGACTAGTGGGACAAGAGACCCAGTACTTC; cdr3_aa: CASSLGLVGQETQYF
clone_size: NA; j_call: TRBJ1-1; v_call: TRBV6-5; d_call: NA; cdr3_nt: TGTGCCAGCTCTCTTTTGAACACTGAAGCTTTCTTT; cdr3_aa: CASSLLNTEAFF
clone_size: NA; j_call: TRBJ2-7; v_call: TRBV3-1/TRBV3-2; d_call: NA; cdr3_nt: TGTGCCAGCAGCCATAATGGGCCGCTCTACGAGCAGTACTTC; cdr3_aa: CASSHNGPLYEQYF